This paragraph reports one T cell receptor (beta chain). Its antigen is not known. This entry comes from a study of cytomegalovirus exposure and HLA in healthy donors. The study's findings and limits: Some TCR beta chains (around 160 of them) were listed as cytomegalovirus-associated. Among donors in an Asian-associated ancestry cluster, a later analysis reportedly found fewer N-insertions than the approximately 670-donor mean.

The PCR contained 60 Vbeta and 13 Jbeta primers. How the authors handled the data: A follow-up analysis tallied approximately 85 million unique TCR beta chains, roughly 10 million shared. Profiled with immunoSEQ multiplex PCR; TCRdb holds only in-frame clones, not every one. V and J calls and clone size follow that table, whereas D and trimming were derived from the DNA. Here the sample spans roughly 120,000 clones, approximately 79% being singletons. After removal of 4 bases from V and 2 bases from J, the junction contained 7 bases not matched to a gene. The CDR3 extends over 15 amino acids. Germline V gene lookup returns CDR1 SGHNT and CDR2 YYREEE (reference sequence).

The TCR was taken from a man aged 25-45 years in good health and CMV-seropositive. Sequenced input: PBMCs. This sequence joins TRBV5-4 and TRBJ2-5; 8 positions agree with TRBD2. The CDR3 protein is CASSLTGGRQETQYF. Written as DNA, the CDR3 is TGTGCCAGCAGCCTGACGGGGGGGCGGCAAGAGACCCAGTACTTC.